This TCR beta chain came from a study of shared clonotypes between healthy human individuals. Across the whole study: A few men and a couple of women, aged 18 to 49, were donors.

The CDR3 totals 12 residues. The V and J ends lost 6 bases and 1 base respectively, with 6 bases between them. The germline V gene encodes CDR1 WSHSY and CDR2 SAAADI. In the study's own analysis: For the immunoSEQ data, sequences were junction-only without quality scores, so filtering differed. The table came from immunoSEQ multiplex PCR; TCRdb's copy has only in-frame clones and leaves some out. V and J calls and clone size are as listed in that table; D and trimming were resolved from the DNA. This sample has 150,000 to 200,000 clones; around 63% occur once, and the top ten carry over 9.5%. General study results and limits: Generally, estimated richness proved larger in naive subsets than it did in memory subsets. About 5.2% was the fraction of naive CD4 clonotypes found shared across a few donors.

To note about this clone: Its antigen is as yet unknown.

The sample consisted of memory CD4+ T cells sorted from blood. Subset specified: CD45RA-negative fraction. The sequence derives from a man younger than 40 in good health. The chain recombines TRBV10-2 with TRBJ1-1, with D maybe TRBD1 (6 bases). Here the CDR3 reads CASRTGNTEAFF. For the CDR3, the DNA is TGCGCCAGCAGGACAGGGAACACTGAAGCTTTCTTT.